The present T cell receptor beta chain was sequenced within a study of blood T cell repertoires in COVID-19 (dated by TCRdb to 2018 to 2021). As for the study more broadly: Collaborator samples came from the United States, Italy and Spain and covered acute and convalescent phases of COVID-19. The material from the prospective study consisted of cDNA or gDNA derived from T cells, B-cell-depleted T cells, or PBMCs. The samples were drawn from two sources: the first 160 participants of the ongoing ImmuneRACE study, and 950 to 1,500 subjects contributed by 6 global collaborators. HLA class I and class II types, where available, came from metadata supplied by the sample provider rather than from assay-based typing. A de-identified subject ID, COVID-19 status, age in years and sex were almost always included in the sample metadata. Subjects who had been exposed to COVID-19, were actively infected with it, or had recovered from it provided the deeply sampled blood TCRbeta repertoires that made up the dataset. The repertoires were released in a freely available public database meant as a resource for research on the immune response to SARS-CoV-2.

Regarding this clone: Its antigen has not been determined. Per-base qualities were not stored, and no clone one base away is much larger.

The germline V gene (reference sequence) gives CDR1 as LNHDA and CDR2 as SQIVND. Reading from cysteine to phenylalanine, the CDR3 counts 19 amino acids. Here the CDR3 DNA is all that survives: 57 bases in frame from base 1. V lost 1 base and J lost 0 bases, and the count of bases not matched to a germline gene is 9. The research as a whole found: The quantity of clinical and demographic metadata differed by source and by participant and was supplied without curation.

The immunoSEQ Assay, a bias-controlled multiplex PCR, was used to amplify TCRbeta CDR3 regions from genomic DNA. Under the source paper's analysis protocol: The number of nucleated cells in each sample was estimated by amplification of reference gene primers within the assay. To quantify the absolute abundance of each unique TCRbeta CDR3 rearrangement, sequence reads were collapsed and filtered. Productive Simpson clonality was computed per sample as the square root of Simpson's diversity index over productive rearrangements. TCRdb limited this immuneACCESS table to in-frame rearrangements with V and J called. A share of clones is missing; checked studies link under half to unresolved V genes, and the rest is unexplained. D and trimming come from the DNA, and the V and J calls and clone size come from that table. The sample yields nearly 200,000 clones; about 88% were counted once. The ten largest account for roughly 6.2% of the sample.

Another Seattle source contributed samples from volunteer blood donors who had recovered from COVID-19. Each collaborating institution followed its own protocols to collect whole blood in K2EDTA tubes. For TCRbeta analysis, collaborator samples were shipped as frozen whole blood, as isolated PBMCs, or as DNA extracted from either sample type. The chain was built from TRBV19 and TRBJ2-6; the central 7 bases match TRBD1. The source material was peripheral blood. This TCR came from a woman in her forties who had recovered from COVID-19. The CDR3: CASSIVPGQYLSGANVLTF. The nucleotides are TGTGCCAGTAGTATAGTCCCGGGACAGTACCTCTCTGGGGCCAACGTCCTGACTTTC.